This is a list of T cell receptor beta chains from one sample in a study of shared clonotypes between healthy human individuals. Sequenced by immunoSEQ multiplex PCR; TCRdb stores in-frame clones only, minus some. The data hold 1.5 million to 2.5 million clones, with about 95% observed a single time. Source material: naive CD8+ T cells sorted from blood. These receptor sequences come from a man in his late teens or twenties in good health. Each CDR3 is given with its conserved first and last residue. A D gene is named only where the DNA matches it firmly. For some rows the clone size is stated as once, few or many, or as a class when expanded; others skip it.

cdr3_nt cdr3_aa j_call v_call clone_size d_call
TGTGCCAGCAGCTTAATGACAGGGATGATGCAAAAACTGTTTTTT CASSLMTGMMQKLFF TRBJ1-4 TRBV7-9 NA TRBD1
TGTGCCAGCAGCTTAAGTAGCGGGGATACGCAGTATTTT CASSLSSGDTQYF TRBJ2-3 TRBV7-9 NA TRBD2
TGTGCCACCTACTCCGGAGTAGCGGGGGTTCAAGAGACCCAGTACTTC CATYSGVAGVQETQYF TRBJ2-5 TRBV15 NA TRBD2
TGTGCCAGCAGTTACTCGTTAGTAGGGAATCACGAGCAGTACTTC CASSYSLVGNHEQYF TRBJ2-7 TRBV6-5 NA NA
TGTGCCAGCAGCTGGGGGATCGGGGGAGATCCCCTCCACTTT CASSWGIGGDPLHF TRBJ1-6 TRBV7-2 NA NA
TGTGCCAGCAGTTTCGGACAGGGGACCTATGGCTACACCTTC CASSFGQGTYGYTF TRBJ1-2 TRBV27 NA TRBD1
TGTGCCAGCAGCTTGGCCCTACACGGATCAGGGTATGGCTACACCTTC CASSLALHGSGYGYTF TRBJ1-2 TRBV5-6 NA NA
TGCGCCAGCAGCTTTCCGGGACTAGCGGGAGATGGGGTCTACGAGCAGTACTTC CASSFPGLAGDGVYEQYF TRBJ2-7 TRBV5-1 NA TRBD2
TGTGCCTGGAGTGAACAAATGCCTTCGGATGGCTACACCTTC CAWSEQMPSDGYTF TRBJ1-2 TRBV30 NA NA
TGTGCCAGCAGCGTAGGGGTCCGGGAGCATGAGCAGTTCTTC CASSVGVREHEQFF TRBJ2-1 TRBV9 NA NA
TGTGCCAGCAGCCTCCTTGGACAGAGCTCCTACGAGCAGTACTTC CASSLLGQSSYEQYF TRBJ2-7 TRBV21-1 NA NA
TGTGCCAGCAGCTTGGCGGTGCTAGTGGGGGGAAGCACAGATACGCAGTATTTT CASSLAVLVGGSTDTQYF TRBJ2-3 TRBV5-4 NA NA
TGTGCCATCAGTGAGGACAGGGAGCATCCAGATACGCAGTATTTT CAISEDREHPDTQYF TRBJ2-3 TRBV10-3 NA TRBD1
TGCGCCAGCAGCTTGGGAGTGGGGGTAGAAGAGACCCAGTACTTC CASSLGVGVEETQYF TRBJ2-5 TRBV5-1 NA NA
TGTGCCACCCTCCGATTGGGGTTAGTCTACGAGCAGTACTTC CATLRLGLVYEQYF TRBJ2-7 TRBV9 NA NA
TGTGCCAGCAGAAACGGGGGGGAGGACACTGAAGCTTTCTTT CASRNGGEDTEAFF TRBJ1-1 TRBV7-9 once NA
TGTGCCAGCAGTGAAGATCGGACAGGGGGGTATGGCTACACCTTC CASSEDRTGGYGYTF TRBJ1-2 TRBV6-1 NA TRBD1
TGTGCCAGCAGTGAACGGCAGGCGGATTACGAGCAGTACTTC CASSERQADYEQYF TRBJ2-7 TRBV2 NA NA
TGCGCCAGCGGTGAGGGACTTCTGAATGAAAAACTGTTTTTT CASGEGLLNEKLFF TRBJ1-4 TRBV5-1 NA NA
TGTGCCAGCAGTGGGACAGGTAGCAATCAGCCCCAGCATTTT CASSGTGSNQPQHF TRBJ1-5 TRBV27 NA TRBD1
TGTGCCAGCGGGGCGGGTCTCTCCTACGAGCAGTACTTC CASGAGLSYEQYF TRBJ2-7 TRBV27 NA NA
TGTGCCAGCAGCATCCAACTTGGACAGGGAATCTACGAGCAGTACTTC CASSIQLGQGIYEQYF TRBJ2-7 TRBV11-2 NA TRBD1
TGCGCCAGCACCCTGTTCGGGACAGGGGACTACGAGCAGTACTTC CASTLFGTGDYEQYF TRBJ2-7 TRBV5-1 NA TRBD1
TGCAGCGTTGATGCGGACAGGGTGGAAACTGAAGCTTTCTTT CSVDADRVETEAFF TRBJ1-1 TRBV29-1 once TRBD1
TGTGCCACCTTCAACGGGGGGCGTTTGGGCTACACCTTC CATFNGGRLGYTF TRBJ1-2 TRBV7-9 NA NA
TGTGCCAGCAGCTCCGCGGATTTAGAAGCTTTCTTT CASSSADLEAFF TRBJ1-1 TRBV5-6 NA NA
TGCGCCAGCAGCCAGAGACTAGCGGGAGTCGGTAATGAGCAGTTCTTC CASSQRLAGVGNEQFF TRBJ2-1 TRBV4-3 NA TRBD2
TGTGCCAGCAGCTTTTGGGGCGCTGGGGCCAACGTCCTGACTTTC CASSFWGAGANVLTF TRBJ2-6 TRBV5-6 NA NA
TGCGCCAGCAGGGTGACAGGCTGGGACGAGCAGTACTTC CASRVTGWDEQYF TRBJ2-7 TRBV5-1 NA NA
TGTGCCAGCAGCCCTCCCTCTAGCACAGATACGCAGTATTTT CASSPPSSTDTQYF TRBJ2-3 TRBV11-2 NA NA
TGTGCCAGCAGCTTCCGACTAGCGGGGGCCGTGGATACGCAGTATTTT CASSFRLAGAVDTQYF TRBJ2-3 TRBV7-8 NA TRBD2
TGTGCCAGCCTCAGGGCAGGGCAAAGCAATCAGCCCCAGCATTTT CASLRAGQSNQPQHF TRBJ1-5 TRBV28 NA NA
TGTGCCAGCAGTGTTACGGGTTACGAGCAGTACTTC CASSVTGYEQYF TRBJ2-7 TRBV25-1 NA NA
TGCGCCAGCAGCCAGGGGGACTACTACAATGAGCAGTTCTTC CASSQGDYYNEQFF TRBJ2-1 TRBV4-1 NA TRBD2
TGCGCCAGCAGACACCCAGCAGGGGTTTCCGACGAGCAGTACTTC CASRHPAGVSDEQYF TRBJ2-7 TRBV4-3 NA NA
TGTGCCAGCAGCCTAGCGGAGGAGGGCTACAATGAGCAGTTCTTC CASSLAEEGYNEQFF TRBJ2-1 TRBV7-8 NA TRBD2
TGTGCCATCAGTGAGTCGTCTAACAGCCCCTATGGCTACACCTTC CAISESSNSPYGYTF TRBJ1-2 TRBV10-3 NA NA
TGCGCCAGCAGCTCTGACAGCAGTAAAGCTTTCTTT CASSSDSSKAFF TRBJ1-1 TRBV5-1 once NA
TGTGCCAGCAGCTTCAGCGTAACTACTAGCACAGATACGCAGTATTTT CASSFSVTTSTDTQYF TRBJ2-3 TRBV5-4 NA NA
TGTGCCAGCAGCGTAGGACTAGCGGGGCTTGAGCAGTACTTC CASSVGLAGLEQYF TRBJ2-7 TRBV9 NA TRBD2
TGTGCCAGCAGTTACGGACAGGGCTCAGTGGAACTGTTTTTT CASSYGQGSVELFF TRBJ1-4 TRBV6-5 NA TRBD1
TGTGCCAGCAGTCTTGGGACCGTAGGGGAGCAGTTCTTC CASSLGTVGEQFF TRBJ2-1 TRBV6-6 NA NA